These 20 T cell receptor beta chains originate from one sample sequenced in a study of cytomegalovirus exposure and HLA in healthy donors. The PCR had 60 Vbeta and 13 Jbeta primers. Repertoires were generated with immunoSEQ multiplex PCR, while TCRdb's copy carries only in-frame clones and drops some. Of approximately 150,000 clones listed, 60% to 80% are singletons. Sequenced sample: PBMCs. The receptor source for this set is a man younger than 35 in good health and CMV-seropositive.

The chain recombines TRBV12-5 with TRBJ1-2, with a tentative D call TRBD1 (6 bases). Deletions cut 3 bases from V and 4 bases from J, with 18 bases between. This CDR3 contains 16 residues. Germline CDR1 reads LGHNT; CDR2 reads FRNRAP. The CDR3: CASGLDATTGIYGYTF. CDR3 in DNA: TGTGCTAGTGGTTTAGACGCTACAACAGGGATCTATGGCTACACCTTC.

The table lists this clone with a count of one. The junction departs from the called germline gene at one end, perhaps through a read error. The sample has other DNA sequences that encode this CDR3 too. The rearrangement links TRBV6-5 to TRBJ2-7; 11 nucleotides match TRBD2. CDR3 length equals 15 residues. CDR1 MNHEY and CDR2 SVGAGI come from the germline V gene. The CDR3 loop is CASSSTSGMAYEQYF. The CDR3 nucleotides read TGTGCCAGCAGTTCGACTAGCGGGATGGCTTACGAACAGTACTTC.

The chain joins TRBV2 to TRBJ1-4, with D uncertain. V lost 3 bases to trimming and J lost 1 base, with 6 bases between them. CDR3 length: 14 residues. Germline assignment: CDR1 SNHLY and CDR2 FYNNEI. CDR3 sequence: CASSDGITNEKLFF. The CDR3 nucleotides are TGTGCCAGCAGTGACGGGATAACTAATGAAAAACTGTTTTTT. The variable domain in full, completed from reference TRBV2 and TRBJ1-4, reads EPEVTQTPSHQVTQMGQEVILRCVPISNHLYFYWYRQILGQKVEFLVSFYNNEISEKSEIFDDQFSVERPDGSNFTLKIRSTKLEDSAMYFCASSDGITNEKLFFGSGTQLSVL.

The chain has TRBV6-1 and TRBJ2-5; D perhaps matches TRBD1 (5 bases). V lost 3 bases and J 5 bases, leaving 16 bases between the germline ends. Germline V gives CDR1 MNHNS, CDR2 SASEGT. The CDR3 totals 15 residues. The CDR3 DNA reads as TGTGCCAGCAGTGACGCCGCAGGGTTCGCGGAGACCCAGTACTTC. Its translation: CASSDAAGFAETQYF.

This clone was found a few times. This chain uses TRBV27 with TRBJ1-1; 8 bases agree with TRBD1. Per the germline V gene, CDR1 is MNHEY and CDR2 is SMNVEV (reference sequence). The junction had 9 bases not matched to a gene; V was cut back by 8 bases and J by 4 bases. This CDR3 has 14 residues. CDR3 amino acids: CASGPDRVGTEAFF. The CDR3 bases are TGTGCCAGCGGGCCGGACAGGGTCGGCACTGAAGCTTTCTTT.

The V call is TRBV9, the J call TRBJ1-3; 7 bases fit TRBD1. Losses at the gene ends were 1 base for V and 4 bases for J; bases not matched to a gene: 5. This CDR3 has 15 amino acids. The germline gives CDR1 SGDLS, CDR2 YYNGEE. The CDR3 is CASSVTQGGGNTIYF. The CDR3 coding sequence is TGTGCCAGCAGCGTAACTCAGGGGGGAGGAAACACCATATATTTT. The complete variable domain, with remaining parts taken from reference TRBV9 and TRBJ1-3, reads DSGVTQTPKHLITATGQRVTLRCSPRSGDLSVYWYQQSLDQGLQFLIQYYNGEERAKGNILERFSAQQFPDLHSELNLSSLELGDSALYFCASSVTQGGGNTIYFGEGSWLTVV.

This chain uses TRBV7-8 with TRBJ1-3; no clear D. The germline gives CDR1 SGHVS, CDR2 FQNEAQ. The germline V and J ends were trimmed by 4 bases and 4 bases, with 5 bases remaining between them. The CDR3 extends over 12 amino acids. CDR3 bases: TGTGCCAGCAGCTCGCAGGGAAACACCATATATTTT. Its protein is CASSSQGNTIYF. The full variable domain, with the rest looked up from reference TRBV7-8 and TRBJ1-3, is GAGVSQSPRYKVAKRGQDVALRCDPISGHVSLFWYQQALGQGPEFLTYFQNEAQLDKSGLPSDRFFAERPEGSVSTLKIQRTQQEDSAVYLCASSSQGNTIYFGEGSWLTVV.

The CDR3 region is CASSQITANTEAFF. The CDR3 nucleotides are TGCGCCAGCAGCCAAATCACAGCGAACACTGAAGCTTTCTTT. The V call is TRBV4-1, the J call TRBJ1-1; D gene ambiguous. V lost 2 bases, J lost 1 base, and 8 bases lay in between. In germline, CDR1 is MGHRA, CDR2 YSYEKL. The CDR3 is 14 residues long.

The chain links TRBV4-1 to TRBJ2-2, with 11 bases matching TRBD2. Losses at the gene ends were 5 bases for V and 9 bases for J; bases not matched to a gene: 11. This CDR3 region has 16 residues. Germline CDR1 reads MGHRA; CDR2 reads YSYEKL. Here the CDR3 reads CASSYSGGALVRELFF. CDR3 bases: TGCGCCAGCAGCTATAGCGGGGGGGCCTTAGTAAGGGAGCTGTTTTTT.

The chain joins TRBV2 to TRBJ2-1, with 7 nucleotides matching TRBD2. Germline V gene sequence: CDR1 SNHLY, CDR2 FYNNEI. The length of the CDR3 is 9 residues. The V segment lost 6 bases and the J segment 15 bases; nucleotides outside the gene matches: 2. CDR3 nucleotide sequence: TGTGCCAGCAGCGGGAGGCTGTTCTTC. It is translated as CASSGRLFF.

The count of this clone is one. The chain carries TRBV6-6 and TRBJ1-2; a possible D gene is TRBD1 (6 bases). Trimming took 5 bases from V and 3 from J, leaving 16 bases between them. Germline V gene lookup returns CDR1 MNHNY and CDR2 SVGAGI (reference sequence). The CDR3 runs to 15 residues. The CDR3 protein is CASSTYRVGDYGYTF. CDR3 nucleotide sequence: TGTGCCAGCAGTACGTACAGGGTCGGTGACTATGGCTACACCTTC.

The chain combines TRBV4-3 with TRBJ2-2, with TRBD2 matching 7 bases. CDR3 size: 17 residues. Germline V gives CDR1 LGHNA, CDR2 YSLEER. J was trimmed by 4 bases and V by 0 bases; bases with no gene match: 8. Here the CDR3 DNA reads TGCGCCAGCAGCCAAGAGGGGGAGGGATGGACCACCGGGGAGCTGTTTTTT. It specifies CASSQEGEGWTTGELFF.

The chain recombines TRBV11-2 with TRBJ2-3; 13 bases fit TRBD2. CDR1 is SGHAT, CDR2 FQNNGV, per germline. The CDR3 is made up of 17 amino acids. Unmatched junction bases numbered 8, after V lost 7 bases and J lost 1 base. The CDR3 is CASTPYGLAGGTDTQYF. The CDR3, as DNA: TGTGCCAGCACACCCTATGGACTAGCGGGGGGCACAGATACGCAGTATTTT.

The V call is TRBV30, the J call TRBJ1-2; TRBD1 matches at 9 bases. CDR1 and CDR2 (germline): GTSNPN, SVGIG (reference sequence). The CDR3 extends over 14 amino acids. The junction had 7 bases not matched to a gene; V was cut back by 0 bases and J by 8 bases. The CDR3 loop is CAWSVRRTGDGYTF. DNA of the CDR3: TGTGCCTGGAGTGTACGGAGGACAGGGGACGGCTACACCTTC.

This chain connects TRBV27 to TRBJ2-7, with 10 bases identical to TRBD1. Germline trimming cut 6 bases from V and 5 bases from J; bases unmatched to any gene: 7. The germline V gene has CDR1 MNHEY and CDR2 SMNVEV (reference sequence). This CDR3 comprises 14 residues. CDR3 sequence: CASSRGQGPDEQYF. The CDR3 nucleotides read TGTGCCAGCAGCAGGGGACAGGGGCCCGACGAGCAGTACTTC.

The V gene is TRBV6-4, the J gene TRBJ2-5, with a tentative D call TRBD1 (6 bases). The CDR3 runs 16 residues. Germline V gene lookup returns CDR1 MRHNA and CDR2 SNTAGT. Trimming cost V 2 bases and J 3 bases, with 16 bases left between them. The CDR3 nucleotides read TGTGCCAGCAGTGACCCATTAGGGGCAGGGGAAGAGACCCAGTACTTC. Amino acids: CASSDPLGAGEETQYF.

The V call is TRBV11-2, the J call TRBJ2-1, with 8 nucleotides matching TRBD2. The CDR3 loop spans 15 amino acids. From germline, CDR1 is SGHAT and CDR2 FQNNGV. The trim removed 5 bases at V and 6 bases at J, leaving 9 bases unmatched. Written as DNA, the CDR3 is TGTGCCAGCAGCCGGATAGCGGGACCCAGCAATGAGCAGTTCTTC. It translates to CASSRIAGPSNEQFF.

The CDR3 here is CASSVAPSGPNYNEQFF. CDR3 coding DNA: TGTGCCAGCAGCGTAGCTCCCAGCGGGCCCAACTACAATGAGCAGTTCTTC. V is TRBV9 and J is TRBJ2-1; the D gene is possibly TRBD2 (6 bases). Germline V gene data show CDR1 as SGDLS and CDR2 as YYNGEE. The V end was cut by 0 bases, the J end by 3 bases, with 16 bases between. This CDR3 region has 17 residues. Looking up the rest from reference TRBV9 and TRBJ2-1 gives the full variable domain: DSGVTQTPKHLITATGQRVTLRCSPRSGDLSVYWYQQSLDQGLQFLIQYYNGEERAKGNILERFSAQQFPDLHSELNLSSLELGDSALYFCASSVAPSGPNYNEQFFGPGTRLTVL.

This sequence joins TRBV7-2 and TRBJ1-1, with D perhaps matching TRBD1 (6 bases). The germline V gene encodes CDR1 SGHTA and CDR2 FQGNSA. Trimming pared 5 bases from V and 9 bases from J, leaving 13 bases between. This CDR3 region has 12 residues. CDR3 amino acids: CASSTDRIKAFF. The CDR3 region has the DNA TGTGCCAGCAGCACCGACAGGATTAAAGCTTTCTTT.

Only a few counts were recorded for this clone. The chain carries TRBV5-1 and TRBJ2-5; 10 nucleotides align to TRBD2. Matching the DNA end better, TRBJ2-7 makes the J call doubtful. CDR1 is SGHRS and CDR2 is YFSETQ in the germline V gene. The CDR3 sequence is 15 residues long. The CDR3 region has the DNA TGCGCCAGCAGCCTCCGGACTAGCGGAACCTACGAGCAGTACTTC. Translating gives CASSLRTSGTYEQYF.